This T cell receptor beta chain emerged from a study of radiation and T cells in renal cell carcinoma. Data came from immunoSEQ multiplex PCR; TCRdb stores just in-frame clones and leaves some out. Altogether about 78,000 clones are present, 80% to 90% being singletons, with the ten largest covering 5% to 7.5%. Trimming shortened V by 2 bases and J by 3 bases, and 6 bases separated the two germline ends. Germline CDR1 reads LNHDA; CDR2 reads SQIVND (reference sequence). The length of the CDR3 is 13 residues. Time point defined: blood 4 weeks post-SBRT, at nephrectomy. Treatment defined: 15 Gy SBRT to primary tumor, nephrectomy 4 weeks later.

Material: blood, obtained from a patient whose treatment included radiotherapy and nephrectomy. The V call is TRBV19, the J call TRBJ2-3; D gene ambiguous. The source of this sequence is a woman in her seventies with renal cell carcinoma. The CDR3, as DNA: TGTGCCAGTAGTATATCCGGAACAGATACGCAGTATTTT. Its protein is CASSISGTDTQYF.